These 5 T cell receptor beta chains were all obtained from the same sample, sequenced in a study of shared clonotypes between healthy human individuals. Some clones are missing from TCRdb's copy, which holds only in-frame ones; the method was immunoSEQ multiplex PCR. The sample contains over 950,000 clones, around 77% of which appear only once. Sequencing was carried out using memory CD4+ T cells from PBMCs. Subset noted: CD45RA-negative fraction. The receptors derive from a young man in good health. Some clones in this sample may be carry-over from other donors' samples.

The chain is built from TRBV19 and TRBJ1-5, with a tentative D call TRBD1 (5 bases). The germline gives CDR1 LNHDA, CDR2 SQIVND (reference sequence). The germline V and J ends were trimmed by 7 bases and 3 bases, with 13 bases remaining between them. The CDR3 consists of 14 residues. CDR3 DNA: TGTGCCAGTATGGCAAGGGGTTTCAATCAGCCCCAGCATTTT. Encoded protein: CASMARGFNQPQHF.

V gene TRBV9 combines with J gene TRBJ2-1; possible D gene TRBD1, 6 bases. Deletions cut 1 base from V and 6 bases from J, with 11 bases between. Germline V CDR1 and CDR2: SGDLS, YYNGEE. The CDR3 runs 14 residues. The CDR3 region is CASSVKGGGNEQFF. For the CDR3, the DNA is TGTGCCAGCAGCGTAAAAGGGGGTGGCAATGAGCAGTTCTTC.

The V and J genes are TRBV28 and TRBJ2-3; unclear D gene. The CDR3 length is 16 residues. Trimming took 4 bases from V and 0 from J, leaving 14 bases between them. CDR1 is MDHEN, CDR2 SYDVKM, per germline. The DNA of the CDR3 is TGTGCCAGCAGTTCTAGTGATCTGCGGAGCACAGATACGCAGTATTTT. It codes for CASSSSDLRSTDTQYF.

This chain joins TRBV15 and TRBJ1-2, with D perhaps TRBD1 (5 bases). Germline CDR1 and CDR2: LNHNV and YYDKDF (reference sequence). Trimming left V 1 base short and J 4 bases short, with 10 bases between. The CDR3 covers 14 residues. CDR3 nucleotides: TGTGCCACCAGCAGAGCTACAACAGGCTATGGCTACACCTTC. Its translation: CATSRATTGYGYTF. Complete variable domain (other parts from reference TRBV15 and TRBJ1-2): DAMVIQNPRYQVTQFGKPVTLSCSQTLNHNVMYWYQQKSSQAPKLLFHYYDKDFNNEADTPDNFQSRRPNTSFCFLDIRSPGLGDTAMYLCATSRATTGYGYTFGSGTRLTVV.

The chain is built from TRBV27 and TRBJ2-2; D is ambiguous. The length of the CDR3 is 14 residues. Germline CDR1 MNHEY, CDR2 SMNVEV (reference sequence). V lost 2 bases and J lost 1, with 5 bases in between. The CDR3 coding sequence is TGTGCCAGCAGTTTAAGGCGGAACACCGGGGAGCTGTTTTTT. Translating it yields CASSLRRNTGELFF.